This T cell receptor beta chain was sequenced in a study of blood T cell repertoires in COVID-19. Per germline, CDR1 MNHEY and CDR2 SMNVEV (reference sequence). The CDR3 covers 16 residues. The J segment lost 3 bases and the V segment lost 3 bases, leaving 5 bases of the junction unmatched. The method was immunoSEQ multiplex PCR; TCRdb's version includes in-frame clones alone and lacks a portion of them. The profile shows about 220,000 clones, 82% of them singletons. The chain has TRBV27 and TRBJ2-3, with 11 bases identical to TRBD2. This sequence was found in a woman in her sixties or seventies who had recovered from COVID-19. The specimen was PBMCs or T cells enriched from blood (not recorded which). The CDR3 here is CASSFVLAGGTDTQYF. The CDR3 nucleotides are TGTGCCAGCAGTTTCGTGCTAGCGGGAGGAACAGATACGCAGTATTTT.